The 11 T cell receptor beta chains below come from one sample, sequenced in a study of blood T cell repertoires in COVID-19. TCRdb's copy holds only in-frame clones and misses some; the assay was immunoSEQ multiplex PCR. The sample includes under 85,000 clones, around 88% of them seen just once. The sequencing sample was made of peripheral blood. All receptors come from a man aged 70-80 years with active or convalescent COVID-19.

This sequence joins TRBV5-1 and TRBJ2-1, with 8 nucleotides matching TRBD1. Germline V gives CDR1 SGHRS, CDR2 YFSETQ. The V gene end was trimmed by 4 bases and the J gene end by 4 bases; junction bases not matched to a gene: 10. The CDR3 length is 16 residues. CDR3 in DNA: TGCGCCAGCAGCCCTACCGGGACAGGAGATTACAATGAGCAGTTCTTC. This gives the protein CASSPTGTGDYNEQFF.

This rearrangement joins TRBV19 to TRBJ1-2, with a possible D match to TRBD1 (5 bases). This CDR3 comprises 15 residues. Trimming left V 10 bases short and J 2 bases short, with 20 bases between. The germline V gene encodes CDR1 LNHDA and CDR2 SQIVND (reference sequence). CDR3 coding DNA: TGTGCCACAAGTAGCCCGGGGGAAGTCAACTATGGCTACACCTTC. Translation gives CATSSPGEVNYGYTF.

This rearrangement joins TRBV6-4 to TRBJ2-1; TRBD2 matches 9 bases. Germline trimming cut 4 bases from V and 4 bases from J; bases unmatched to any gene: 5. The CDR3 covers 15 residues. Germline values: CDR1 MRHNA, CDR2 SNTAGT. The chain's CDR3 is CASSAGLAGYNEQFF. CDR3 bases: TGTGCCAGCAGTGCAGGGCTAGCGGGATACAATGAGCAGTTCTTC.

The CDR3 nucleotides read TGTGCCAGCAGCCAAGAAGTTCGGGTTAGAGGCACCGGGGAGCTGTTTTTT. It yields the protein CASSQEVRVRGTGELFF. This sequence joins TRBV14 and TRBJ2-2; no clear D gene. Trimming removed 0 bases from V and 4 bases from J, with 15 bases in between. CDR1 is SGHDN, CDR2 FVKESK, per germline. This CDR3 is built from 17 residues.

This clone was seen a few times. The DNA for the CDR3 is TGTGCCAGCAGTAGACCGGGACAGGGATTAGAGGAGCAGTACTTC. Its translation is CASSRPGQGLEEQYF. The chain employs TRBV28 and TRBJ2-7, with 9 bases lining up with TRBD1. The junction had 12 bases not matched to a gene; V was cut back by 5 bases and J by 7 bases. This CDR3 is 15 amino acids long. Germline assignment: CDR1 MDHEN and CDR2 SYDVKM.

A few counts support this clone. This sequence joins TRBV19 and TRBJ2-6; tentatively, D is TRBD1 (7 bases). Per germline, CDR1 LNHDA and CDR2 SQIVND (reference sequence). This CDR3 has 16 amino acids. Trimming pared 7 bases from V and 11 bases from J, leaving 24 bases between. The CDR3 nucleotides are TGTGCCAGTACCAGCGGAGGGGGCGGGATTTATGACGTCCTGACTTTC. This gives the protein CASTSGGGGIYDVLTF.

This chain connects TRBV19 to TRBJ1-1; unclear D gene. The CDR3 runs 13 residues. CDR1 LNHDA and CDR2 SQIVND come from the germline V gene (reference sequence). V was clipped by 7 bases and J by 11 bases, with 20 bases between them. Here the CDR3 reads CASTTNSGVSAFF. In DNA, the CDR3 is TGTGCCAGTACCACTAATAGCGGGGTTTCGGCTTTCTTT. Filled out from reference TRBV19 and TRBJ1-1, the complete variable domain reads DGGITQSPKYLFRKEGQNVTLSCEQNLNHDAMYWYRQDPGQGLRLIYYSQIVNDFQKGDIAEGYSVSREKKESFPLTVTSAQKNPTAFYLCASTTNSGVSAFFGQGTRLTVV.

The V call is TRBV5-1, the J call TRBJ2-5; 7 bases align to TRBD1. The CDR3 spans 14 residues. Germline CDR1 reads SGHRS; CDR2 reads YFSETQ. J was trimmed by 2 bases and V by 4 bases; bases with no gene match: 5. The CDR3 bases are TGCGCCAGCAGCCTGACAGGGCCACAAGAGACCCAGTACTTC. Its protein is CASSLTGPQETQYF.

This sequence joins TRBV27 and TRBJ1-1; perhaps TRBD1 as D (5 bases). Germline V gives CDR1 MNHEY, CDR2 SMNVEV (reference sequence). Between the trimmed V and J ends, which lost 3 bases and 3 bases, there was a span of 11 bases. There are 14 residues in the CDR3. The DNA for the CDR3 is TGTGCCAGCAGTTTTGTAGTAGGGGACACTGAAGCTTTCTTT. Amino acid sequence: CASSFVVGDTEAFF.

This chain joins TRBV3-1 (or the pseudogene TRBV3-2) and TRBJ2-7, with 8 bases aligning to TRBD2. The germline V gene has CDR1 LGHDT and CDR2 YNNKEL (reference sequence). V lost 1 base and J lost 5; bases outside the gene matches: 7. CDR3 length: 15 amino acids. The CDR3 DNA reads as TGTGCCAGCAGCCAAGGGGGGACTAGGGGCAACGAGCAGTACTTC. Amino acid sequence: CASSQGGTRGNEQYF.

This CDR3 reads CASSLSVVAGLSSYNEQFF. The CDR3 coding sequence is TGTGCCAGCTCACTTTCGGTGGTAGCGGGACTGAGCTCCTACAATGAGCAGTTCTTC. The V call is TRBV18, the J call TRBJ2-1; TRBD2 matches 8 bases. The V gene end was trimmed by 4 bases and the J gene end by 0 bases; junction bases not matched to a gene: 14. CDR1 KGHSH and CDR2 LQKENI come from the germline V gene. There are 19 residues in the CDR3.